This T cell receptor beta chain is from a study of blood T cells in healthy people across ages. Germline V gives CDR1 SQVTM, CDR2 ANQGSEA. CDR3 size: 14 residues. Deletions cut 6 bases from V and 1 base from J, with 12 bases between. The authors ran a second PCR of roughly 6 to 12 cycles using a sample-barcoded 5' primer and a J-beta primer mix. TCRdb fed the 5' RACE reads into MiXCR, producing one record per CDR3 protein. The repertoire holds roughly 1 million distinct CDR3 sequences, roughly 24% seen once, with about 0.8% in the top ten. The data were also submitted as part of a second study, on T cells of mothers and their children. As that report states: Each child contributed several million TCR beta CDR3 reads, while each mother contributed over 8.5 million.

The V and J genes are TRBV29-1 and TRBJ2-2; no reliable D call. Sequenced input: blood. The source of this sequence is a girl aged 2 to 9 in good health. The CDR3 nucleotides read TGCAGCGTGGCGGTGAAGGGGAACACCGGGGAGCTGTTTTTT. This codes for CSVAVKGNTGELFF.